The rows below give T cell receptor beta chains drawn from one sample of a study of T cells in Graves' hyperthyroidism and ophthalmopathy. Using its own MiXCR run on the multiplex PCR reads, TCRdb lists one record per CDR3 protein. The sample has hundreds of thousands of distinct CDR3 sequences, approximately 14% seen once. Sample: blood. Receptor source: a woman between 18 and 29 years old with Graves' hyperthyroidism. Both conserved end residues are part of each CDR3. D genes are given only for firm matches. Clone size, where shown, is once, few, many, or a class for clones that have expanded.

abundance	j_gene	v_gene	d_gene	CDR3nt	CDR3aa
NA	TRBJ2-3	TRBV12-3/TRBV12-4	NA	TGTGCCAGCAGCAACCGGGAGAGGGGATATACGCAGTATTTT	CASSNRERGYTQYF
few	TRBJ1-4	TRBV11-2	NA	TGTGCCAGCAGCTTCTACGAATATAATGAAAAACTGTTTTTT	CASSFYEYNEKLFF
NA	TRBJ1-2	TRBV30	NA	TGTGCCTGGAGTCCCCCACAGGGATACCCTTGGGGCTACACCTTC	CAWSPPQGYPWGYTF
few	TRBJ2-3	TRBV24-1	NA	TGTGCCACCAGTGAAGGGGACACCACAGATACGCAGTATTTT	CATSEGDTTDTQYF
few	TRBJ1-5	TRBV6-1	NA	TGTGCCAGCAGTGCAGTATTATCAGCGTCCCAGCATTTT	CASSAVLSASQHF
NA	TRBJ2-1	TRBV10-1	NA	TGCGCCAGCAGTGGGGGATATAGCAAGAATGAGCAGTTCTTC	CASSGGYSKNEQFF
many	TRBJ1-4	TRBV20-1	TRBD1	TGCAGTGCTAGAGATTGGCGGCTGGGGACAGACCGACTATGTGCAACTAATGAAAAACTGTTTTTT	CSARDWRLGTDRLCATNEKLFF
many	TRBJ1-1	TRBV3-1	NA	TGTGCCAGCAGCCAGGCTGGACACACTGAAGCTTTCTTT	CASSQAGHTEAFF
many	TRBJ2-7	TRBV5-1	NA	TGCGCCAGCAGCTTGGAGGGGACCCGCGAGCAGTACTTC	CASSLEGTREQYF
many	TRBJ1-1	TRBV20-1	NA	TGCAGTGCTAGAGATAGACCGGGAATATCATCGGCTGAAGCTTTCTTT	CSARDRPGISSAEAFF
NA	TRBJ2-5	TRBV7-9	NA	TGTGCCAGCAGCCCCCAAAAACAGGGCCTCCAAGAGACCCAGTACTTC	CASSPQKQGLQETQYF
few	TRBJ2-3	TRBV29-1	NA	TGCAGCGTTGCACCTCGTCCCGATACGCAGTATTTT	CSVAPRPDTQYF
NA	TRBJ2-1	TRBV5-1	TRBD2	TGCGTCAGCGGGGACTCCTACAATGAGCAGTTCTTC	CVSGDSYNEQFF
few	TRBJ1-2	TRBV12-3/TRBV12-4	TRBD1	TGTGCCAGCAGTGCGACCACAGGGGGCTCTGGCTACACCTTC	CASSATTGGSGYTF
few	TRBJ2-7	TRBV6-6	NA	TGTGCCAGCAGTTACTCTCCAGGGTCGGTGGACGAGCAGTACTTC	CASSYSPGSVDEQYF
few	TRBJ2-2	TRBV6-1	NA	TGTGCGTGCGGGGGCCGCGATAAGTTGAACACCGGGGAGCTGTTTTTT	CACGGRDKLNTGELFF
NA	TRBJ1-1	TRBV28	NA	TGTGCCAGCAGTTTATATGGACGGCAGGGACCAGCTTTCTTT	CASSLYGRQGPAFF
NA	TRBJ2-7	TRBV10-3	NA	TGTGCCATCAGGCCCACAGGCCCTCGCGAGCGGTACTTC	CAIRPTGPRERYF
NA	TRBJ2-3	TRBV19	TRBD2	TGTGCCAGTAGGAGAGCGACCGGGAGGGAAGGTGATACGCAGTATTTT	CASRRATGREGDTQYF
NA	TRBJ1-5	TRBV12-3/TRBV12-4	NA	TGTGCCAGCAGTTTAGCCGGGGGCTCTAGCAATCAGCCCCAGCATTTT	CASSLAGGSSNQPQHF
many	TRBJ2-7	TRBV20-1	TRBD2	TGCAGTGCTAGAAGACTAGCGGACCTCTACGAGCAGTACTTC	CSARRLADLYEQYF
NA	TRBJ1-2	TRBV10-2	NA	TGCGCCGTAGGCGGGGGCGTCTATGGCTACACCTTC	CAVGGGVYGYTF
NA	TRBJ2-7	TRBV9	NA	TGTGCCAGCAGCCCCCAGGCAGGGGGGGAGCAGTACTTC	CASSPQAGGEQYF
many	TRBJ2-1	TRBV12-3/TRBV12-4	TRBD2	TGTGCCAGCCTGCTAGCGGGAGTAGGGTATGAGCAGTTCTTC	CASLLAGVGYEQFF
few	TRBJ2-6	TRBV7-9	TRBD1	TGTGCCAGCAGGGGCCGGGACAGGGCACACTCTGGGGCCAACGTCCTGACTTTC	CASRGRDRAHSGANVLTF
NA	TRBJ1-5	TRBV19	NA	TGTGCCAATAGTTGGGGCGACATGATTAGCAATCAGCCCCAGCATTTT	CANSWGDMISNQPQHF
few	TRBJ2-2	TRBV20-1	TRBD1	TGCAGTGCTAGGGTAGCCGGGACAGCCACCGGGGAGCTGTTTTTT	CSARVAGTATGELFF
NA	TRBJ1-2	TRBV7-2	TRBD1	TGTGCCAGCAGCTTATTGGGACAGTTCTATGGCTACACCTTC	CASSLLGQFYGYTF
few	TRBJ2-5	TRBV7-2	NA	TGTGCCAGCAGCCATGGACAGAAGGAGACCCAGTACTTC	CASSHGQKETQYF
many	TRBJ2-2	TRBV6-2/TRBV6-3	TRBD2	TGTGCCATAACGGGGGGTCCGAACACCGGGGAGCTGTTTTTT	CAITGGPNTGELFF
NA	TRBJ2-5	TRBV6-1	NA	TGTGCCAGCAGTGAAGAAGCGGCAGGGCTTCAAGAGACCCAGTACTTC	CASSEEAAGLQETQYF
few	TRBJ2-5	TRBV7-2	NA	TGTGCCAGCACCGGGACTGTTCAAGAGACCCAGTACTTC	CASTGTVQETQYF
NA	TRBJ1-2	TRBV7-9	NA	TGTGCCAGCAGCTTCGATGGCTATGGCTACACCTTC	CASSFDGYGYTF
many	TRBJ2-5	TRBV11-2	NA	TGTGCCAGCAGCCAGTACCGGGGGAAAGAGACCCAGTACTTC	CASSQYRGKETQYF
many	TRBJ1-6	TRBV5-6	NA	TGTGCCAGCAGCTGGAGGTTTACAGATAATTCACCCCTCCACTTT	CASSWRFTDNSPLHF
once	TRBJ1-5	TRBV15	NA	TGTGCCACCGGCGGCAGACTTAATCAGCCCCAGCATTTT	CATGGRLNQPQHF
NA	TRBJ2-7	TRBV20-1	TRBD2	TGCAGTGCCCCGGGGGGGGCTTCCTACGAGCAGTACTTC	CSAPGGASYEQYF
many	TRBJ1-4	TRBV29-1	TRBD1	TGCAGCGTGCACGACAGGGGGAAGGGCGAAAAACTGTTTTTT	CSVHDRGKGEKLFF
many	TRBJ2-2	TRBV11-3	NA	TGTGCCAGCAGCCGTGGACAGTCCCCTGCGAACACCGGGGAGCTGTTTTTT	CASSRGQSPANTGELFF
NA	TRBJ2-2	TRBV6-2/TRBV6-3	TRBD1	TGTGCCAGCAGTTTAATCCCGACAGGGCCGGGCGGGGAGCTGTTTTTT	CASSLIPTGPGGELFF
many	TRBJ1-4	TRBV24-1	NA	TGTGCCACCAGTGATTATCGACAGCCTGAAAAACTGTTTTTT	CATSDYRQPEKLFF
NA	TRBJ2-5	TRBV7-2	NA	TGTGCCAGCAGCCCCCGATGGCTGGAGGGCTGGACTCAAGAGACCCAGTACTTC	CASSPRWLEGWTQETQYF
NA	TRBJ2-7	TRBV7-9	NA	TGTGCCAGCTTTAACCACACTAGCTCAGGATACGAGCAGTACTTC	CASFNHTSSGYEQYF
many	TRBJ2-7	TRBV7-9	NA	TGTGCCAGCGCTAGAGCTTACGAGCAGTACTTC	CASARAYEQYF
few	TRBJ2-5	TRBV3-1	NA	TGTGCCAGCAGCCAAGTCAACGGGGGCGGGGAGACCCAGTACTTC	CASSQVNGGGETQYF
many	TRBJ2-5	TRBV11-2	TRBD1	TGTGCCAGCAGCTTCGGGACAGGTGGGAACAAAGAGACCCAGTACTTC	CASSFGTGGNKETQYF